This T cell receptor beta chain was captured by sequencing in a study of T cells in Graves' hyperthyroidism and ophthalmopathy. Overall study results and limits: Most clonotypes expanded in thyroid above 0.001 were likewise present in blood.

Germline CDR1 SGHAT, CDR2 FQNNGV. V gave up 7 bases and J gave up 0 bases; unmatched junction bases: 4. This CDR3 is 16 amino acids long. RNA transcripts were the template for amplifying TCR beta CDR3 regions. HTBI primers drove first-round RT-PCR of the TCR CDR3. TCRdb fed the multiplex PCR reads into MiXCR, producing one record per CDR3 protein. The profile shows about 280,000 distinct CDR3 sequences, about 25% of them singletons. Many counts were recorded for this clonotype. The antigen is unknown. Clinical symptoms, serum thyroxine, TRAb, thyroid ultrasound and orbital computed tomography established diagnosis. PBMCs were derived from about 10 ml fresh peripheral blood.

The sequence came from a man aged 35-49 years with Graves' hyperthyroidism that later progressed to Graves' ophthalmopathy. Source material: blood. The chain has TRBV11-2 and TRBJ2-6; TRBD1 aligns across 9 bases. The CDR3 DNA reads as TGTGCCAGCAAGCGACAGGGGGGCTCTGGGGCCAACGTCCTGACTTTC. Translation: CASKRQGGSGANVLTF.